This paragraph reports one T cell receptor beta chain. This clonotype was counted at least ten times. Its antigen is not yet known. Base qualities are not at hand, and no much larger clone is one base apart. TCRdb shows the sequencer as Illumina HiSeq 2500. Quantitative 5'-RACE with molecular barcodes was used to prepare TCR beta libraries. On the study's bioinformatics: A new computational method, built on a probabilistic model of VDJ rearrangement, was used to identify disease-linked TCR variants. Through fastp at Q25 and MiXCR, TCRdb rebuilt clones from the public reads, retaining in-frame beta chains. Identical CDR3 protein sequences are pooled into one entry, listed with their most common genes and DNA. It is TCRdb's table, rather than the study itself, that gives the V and J calls and clone size. The sample yields roughly 490,000 distinct CDR3 sequences; about 5.7% were counted once. Around 3.4% of the sample rests with the top ten.

These data originate in a study of CD8 T cells in ankylosing spondylitis (dated by TCRdb to 2015 to 2018). Broadly, across the study: To find TCR variants linked to disease, the study profiled T cell receptor beta repertoires in ankylosing spondylitis patients and healthy donors. The full study cohort comprised 20 to 30 ankylosing spondylitis patients and about 110 healthy donors. Samples of peripheral blood were taken, and for ankylosing spondylitis patients, synovial fluid was collected as well. What the research found in general, with its limitations: Some of the motif variants had been reported before in the synovial fluid and blood of reactive arthritis patients, a finding that suggests common disease-initiation mechanisms. According to the report, matched synovial fluid samples from ankylosing spondylitis patients were significantly enriched for the disease-linked clones. A TCR beta motif of several highly homologous amino acid variants appeared characteristic of blood from ankylosing spondylitis patients. The disease-linked clones showed a CD8+ phenotype and occurred at relatively low frequencies in peripheral blood.

CDR3 length: 12 amino acids, cysteine to phenylalanine. This entry keeps only the CDR3 DNA: 36 bases, framed from base 1. CDR1 and CDR2 are drawn from the germline V gene: SGHTA, FQGNSA. V gives up 6 bases and J gives up 8 bases, and the segment between their germline ends measures 11 bases. This sequence was found in a male donor with ankylosing spondylitis. The chain joins TRBV7-2 to TRBJ1-3, with the D gene not clear enough to name. Sequencing was carried out using blood, either unsorted or a sorted T cell fraction (not recorded which). The CDR3 region has the sequence CASRQSIDTIYF. The nucleotide sequence reads TGTGCCAGCAGACAATCTATCGACACCATATATTTT.